These 4 T cell receptor beta chains originate from one sample sequenced in a study of regulatory T cells in long-lasting Graves disease. Relying on iRepertoire HTBI primers and Arm-PCR of CDR3 regions, the team built TCR beta libraries. TCRdb independently ran MiXCR on the multiplex PCR reads; one entry per CDR3 protein. The sample has 360,000 or so distinct CDR3 sequences, 16% seen once. Time point indicated: newly diagnosed GD, antithyroid drugs for less than 3 months. RNA extracted from PBMCs served as the sequencing template. The sample also formed part of further work on T cells in Graves' hyperthyroidism and ophthalmopathy.

Sequencing was performed on peripheral blood mononuclear cells (PBMCs), taken at new diagnosis, from a patient treated with antithyroid drugs. The receptors come from a woman younger than 35 with Graves disease.

This chain joins TRBV6-1 and TRBJ2-5, with D maybe TRBD1 (6 bases). The CDR3 has 14 amino acids. Between the trimmed V and J ends, which lost 5 bases and 5 bases, there was a span of 15 bases. Germline V CDR1 and CDR2: MNHNS, SASEGT. Here the CDR3 reads CASSKQGIRETQYF. The CDR3 nucleotides are TGTGCCAGCAGTAAACAGGGTATTCGGGAGACCCAGTACTTC.

The chain carries TRBV6-1 and TRBJ2-2, with 8 bases identical to TRBD1. V lost 6 bases, J lost 7 bases, and 4 bases stayed unmatched. In germline, CDR1 is MNHNS, CDR2 SASEGT. The CDR3 runs to 13 residues. For the CDR3, the DNA is TGTGCCAGCAGCAGGGGGCGTGGCGGGGAGCTGTTTTTT. Its protein is CASSRGRGGELFF.

The table lists this clonotype with many counts. A read error may account for a junction end that differs from germline. The gene calls are TRBV12-3 or TRBV12-4 and TRBJ1-2, with D perhaps matching TRBD1 (6 bases). The CDR3 is 14 amino acids. CDR3 sequence: CASSLGGTGYGYTF. In DNA form, the CDR3 reads TGTGCCAGCAGCTTAGGGGGAACAGGGTACGGCTACACCTTC.

The sample holds many counts of this clonotype. The chain employs TRBV28 and TRBJ1-1, with D hard to call. The CDR3 is 12 residues long. Trimming stripped 3 bases from V and 7 bases from J, with 9 bases between. CDR1 is MDHEN and CDR2 is SYDVKM in the germline V gene. CDR3 protein: CASSFGRGEAFF. The DNA for the CDR3 is TGTGCCAGCAGTTTTGGGCGAGGTGAAGCTTTCTTT.